The 22 T cell receptor beta chains in this list originate from one sample, sequenced in a study of T cell responses to AZD1222 COVID-19 vaccine. Sequencing was performed with immunoSEQ multiplex PCR; in TCRdb, only in-frame clones are kept and a portion is missing. Here the sample spans around 110,000 clones, roughly 92% being singletons. The input for sequencing was peripheral blood, taken on day 0 of AZD1222 vaccination. Receptor source: an adult in good health.

This chain connects TRBV29-1 to TRBJ2-1; 11 bases are shared with TRBD2. V shed 4 bases, J shed 0 bases, and the junction held 11 bases outside the gene matches. The CDR3 length is 18 residues. The V gene's germline CDR1 is SQVTM and CDR2 ANQGSEA. CDR3 DNA sequence: TGCAGCGTTGTCGGACTAGCGGGCCATCCTAGCTCCTACAATGAGCAGTTCTTC. This gives the protein CSVVGLAGHPSSYNEQFF.

The V call is TRBV6-1, the J call TRBJ2-2; TRBD2 aligns across 13 bases. Trimming cost V 2 bases and J 6 bases; bases outside gene matches: 9. This CDR3 contains 18 residues. Germline assignment: CDR1 MNHNS and CDR2 SASEGT. CDR3 DNA: TGTGCCAGCAGTGAAACTGGACTAGCGGGAGCCCCATCCGGGGAGCTGTTTTTT. It specifies CASSETGLAGAPSGELFF.

This chain joins TRBV15 and TRBJ1-4, with TRBD1 as a possible D gene (5 bases). The CDR3 runs to 18 residues. CDR1 is LNHNV and CDR2 is YYDKDF in the germline V gene (reference sequence). The V end lost 0 bases, the J end lost 2 bases, and 16 bases lay between the germline ends. CDR3 sequence (DNA): TGTGCCACCAGCAGAGATCCGGGGGATCTGAGGACTAATGAAAAACTGTTTTTT. Amino acid sequence: CATSRDPGDLRTNEKLFF.

The CDR3 nucleotides are TGCAGCGTCCTACACGATAACTATGGCTACACCTTC. Translation: CSVLHDNYGYTF. The chain is built from TRBV29-1 and TRBJ1-2; D remains ambiguous. This CDR3 is built from 12 residues. Between the trimmed V and J ends, which lost 6 bases and 1 base, there was a span of 9 bases. CDR1 is SQVTM, CDR2 ANQGSEA, per germline. The whole variable domain, remainder taken from reference TRBV29-1 and TRBJ1-2, is SAVISQKPSRDICQRGTSLTIQCQVDSQVTMMFWYRQQPGQSLTLIATANQGSEATYESGFVIDKFPISRPNLTFSTLTVSNMSPEDSSIYLCSVLHDNYGYTFGSGTRLTVV.

The V and J genes are TRBV7-2 and TRBJ1-1, with 8 bases fitting TRBD1. V shed 5 bases and J 3 bases; nucleotides not matched to a gene: 8. CDR1 is SGHTA, CDR2 FQGNSA, per germline. The CDR3 has 15 residues. The CDR3 loop reads CASSPRTGWDTEAFF. The CDR3 region has the DNA TGTGCCAGCAGCCCACGGACAGGGTGGGACACTGAAGCTTTCTTT.

Only one count was recorded for this clone. The chain joins TRBV5-5 to TRBJ1-2, with D unclear. The CDR3 extends over 12 amino acids. With 1 base removed from V and 6 bases from J, the gap between germline ends came to 7 bases. The germline V gene has CDR1 SGHKS and CDR2 YYEKEE (reference sequence). The CDR3 is CASSLTQDGYTF. CDR3 DNA: TGTGCCAGCAGCTTGACGCAGGATGGCTACACCTTC.

This clone was observed a few times. The J gene is TRBJ2-1, the V gene TRBV15; TRBD2 might be the D (5 bases). Per germline, CDR1 LNHNV and CDR2 YYDKDF (reference sequence). This CDR3 is 13 amino acids long. The V end lost 1 base, the J end lost 8 bases, and 9 bases lay between the germline ends. The CDR3 DNA reads as TGTGCCACCAGCAGAGTTGAGGGATATGAGCAGTTCTTC. It is translated as CATSRVEGYEQFF.

This chain uses TRBV11-2 with TRBJ2-1; TRBD2 matches at 9 bases. The germline V gene encodes CDR1 SGHAT and CDR2 FQNNGV. The trim removed 5 bases at V and 11 bases at J, leaving 13 bases unmatched. The CDR3 is 15 amino acids. The CDR3 bases are TGTGCCAGCAGCCACCTCCGGGGGACTAGCAAAAAGCAGTTCTTC. Translated: CASSHLRGTSKKQFF. Looking up the rest from reference TRBV11-2 and TRBJ2-1 gives the full variable domain: EAGVAQSPRYKIIEKRQSVAFWCNPISGHATLYWYQQILGQGPKLLIQFQNNGVVDDSQLPKDRFSAERLKGVDSTLKIQPAKLEDSAVYLCASSHLRGTSKKQFFGPGTRLTVL.

The chain joins TRBV29-1 to TRBJ1-2; 8 bases agree with TRBD1. The junction had 5 bases not matched to a gene; V was cut back by 6 bases and J by 8 bases. Germline V gene lookup returns CDR1 SQVTM and CDR2 ANQGSEA. The CDR3 consists of 11 residues. CDR3 sequence (DNA): TGCAGCGTCACGGACAGGGAGGGCTACACCTTC. This sequence encodes CSVTDREGYTF.

The chain employs TRBV4-1 and TRBJ1-2; D perhaps matches TRBD1 (5 bases). Germline values: CDR1 MGHRA, CDR2 YSYEKL. The ends were cut back, 3 bases at V and 4 bases at J, with 15 bases in the middle. This CDR3 comprises 15 residues. Here the CDR3 reads CASSQFQGNLYGYTF. Written as DNA, the CDR3 is TGCGCCAGCAGCCAGTTTCAGGGTAACCTCTATGGCTACACCTTC.

The rearrangement uses TRBV19 and TRBJ1-4, with a tentative D call TRBD1 (6 bases). Germline V CDR1 and CDR2: LNHDA, SQIVND (reference sequence). The CDR3 totals 14 residues. Trimming removed 7 bases at V and 11 bases at J, with 20 bases between. The chain's CDR3 is CASTEGRGLGKLFF. The CDR3 coding sequence is TGTGCCAGTACGGAGGGCCGGGGGCTGGGGAAACTGTTTTTT.

This clone showed up just a few times. The chain links TRBV6-5 to TRBJ1-5, with TRBD1 identical over 7 bases. CDR1 is MNHEY, CDR2 SVGAGI, per germline. The CDR3 sequence is 12 residues long. Trimming removed 8 bases from V and 6 bases from J; junction bases left unmatched: 4. DNA for the CDR3: TGTGCCAGCGGGAACAGGGGTCAGCCCCAGCATTTT. This codes for CASGNRGQPQHF.

The CDR3 spells CASSYFGTGRTEAFF. The DNA of the CDR3 is TGTGCCAGCAGTTACTTCGGGACAGGGAGGACTGAAGCTTTCTTT. The chain uses TRBV6-5 and TRBJ1-1; TRBD1 aligns across 9 bases. V shed 1 base, J shed 5 bases, and the junction held 5 bases outside the gene matches. The germline gives CDR1 MNHEY, CDR2 SVGAGI. The CDR3 consists of 15 residues.

The chain has TRBV7-2 and TRBJ1-5; D is unclear. CDR1 and CDR2 (germline): SGHTA, FQGNSA. CDR3 length: 14 residues. The germline V and J ends were trimmed by 1 base and 10 bases, with 14 bases remaining between them. This CDR3 is CASSLDGPQRPQHF. CDR3 coding DNA: TGTGCCAGCAGCTTAGATGGTCCCCAAAGACCCCAGCATTTT.

The chain carries TRBV29-1 and TRBJ2-3; no definite D call. Germline V gene sequence: CDR1 SQVTM, CDR2 ANQGSEA. The CDR3 has 13 amino acids. V was clipped by 2 bases and J by 2 bases, with 8 bases between them. CDR3 loop: CSVEQQATDTQYF. DNA of the CDR3: TGCAGCGTTGAACAGCAAGCCACAGATACGCAGTATTTT.

The V and J genes are TRBV4-1 and TRBJ2-5, with TRBD1 matching over 12 bases. The CDR3 length is 15 residues. V dropped 0 bases and J dropped 5; count of bases not matched to a gene: 1. The germline gives CDR1 MGHRA, CDR2 YSYEKL. The CDR3, as DNA: TGCGCCAGCAGCCAAGACGGGACAGGGGGCGAGACCCAGTACTTC. Amino acid sequence: CASSQDGTGGETQYF.

The gene calls are TRBV30 and TRBJ1-1; 7 bases agree with TRBD1. The V gene's germline CDR1 is GTSNPN and CDR2 SVGIG (reference sequence). The CDR3 extends over 13 amino acids. V was clipped by 0 bases and J by 6 bases; unmatched bases: 4. CDR3 in amino acids: CAWSVRGGSEAFF. CDR3 coding DNA: TGTGCCTGGAGTGTACGAGGGGGCTCTGAAGCTTTCTTT.

The V call is TRBV5-1, the J call TRBJ1-1; 8 bases map to TRBD1. This CDR3 has 17 amino acids. The ends lost 4 bases at V and 4 bases at J; junction bases unmatched: 15. Looked up from germline, CDR1 is SGHRS and CDR2 is YFSETQ. CDR3 nucleotide sequence: TGCGCCAGCAGCAGACAGGGACAGGCTGGAGGTGTCACTGAAGCTTTCTTT. This gives the protein CASSRQGQAGGVTEAFF.

The chain is built from TRBV9 and TRBJ1-6; weak D call: TRBD1 (6 bases). CDR3 size: 14 residues. V was pared by 0 bases and J by 10 bases, with 11 bases between. Germline V gives CDR1 SGDLS, CDR2 YYNGEE. This chain's CDR3 is CASSVGGHQSPLHF. CDR3 coding DNA: TGTGCCAGCAGCGTAGGGGGGCACCAGTCACCCCTCCACTTT. The full variable domain, rest sourced from reference TRBV9 and TRBJ1-6, is DSGVTQTPKHLITATGQRVTLRCSPRSGDLSVYWYQQSLDQGLQFLIQYYNGEERAKGNILERFSAQQFPDLHSELNLSSLELGDSALYFCASSVGGHQSPLHFGNGTRLTVT.

This chain joins TRBV7-3 and TRBJ2-3, with D tentatively TRBD2 (7 bases). Germline V gene sequence: CDR1 SGHTA, CDR2 FQGTGA. Trimming removed 5 bases at V and 11 bases at J, with 14 bases between. The CDR3 is 12 residues long. The CDR3 coding sequence is TGTGCCAGCAGCGACGGACTAGGGGGGCAGTATTTT. Its protein product is CASSDGLGGQYF.

In its sample, this clone was seen once. The chain employs TRBV5-4 and TRBJ2-1; 8 bases are shared with TRBD2. The CDR3 is 14 amino acids. The V gene end was trimmed by 4 bases and the J gene end by 5 bases; junction bases not matched to a gene: 5. Per the germline V gene, CDR1 is SGHNT and CDR2 is YYREEE (reference sequence). CDR3 in amino acids: CASSPAGLDNEQFF. In DNA, the CDR3 is TGTGCCAGCAGCCCGGCGGGACTAGACAATGAGCAGTTCTTC.

The chain recombines TRBV7-3 with TRBJ2-3; D possibly corresponds to TRBD1 (5 bases). Germline V gives CDR1 SGHTA, CDR2 FQGTGA. Trimming removed 2 bases from V and 3 bases from J, with 9 bases in between. CDR3 size: 14 residues. The chain's CDR3 is CASSLGQGTDTQYF. DNA of the CDR3: TGTGCCAGCAGCTTAGGGCAGGGAACAGATACGCAGTATTTT. The complete variable domain, with remaining parts taken from reference TRBV7-3 and TRBJ2-3, reads GAGVSQTPSNKVTEKGKYVELRCDPISGHTALYWYRQSLGQGPEFLIYFQGTGAADDSGLPNDRFFAVRPEGSVSTLKIQRTERGDSAVYLCASSLGQGTDTQYFGPGTRLTVL.